This T cell receptor beta chain appears in the sequencing data of a study of cytomegalovirus exposure and HLA in healthy donors. In the study overall: It was reported in a later analysis that the 90 to 150 validation repertoires used the same platform as the approximately 670 first-cohort repertoires. The study's findings and limits: Cytomegalovirus-associated status was assigned to approximately 160 TCR beta chains. In vitro confirmation showed a few CMV-associated chains to be CMV antigen specific. Despite most TCR sequences being rare, some public TCRs occurred in many donors.

The table lists this clone with a few counts. Its antigen is unidentified. Per the germline V gene, CDR1 is LNHDA and CDR2 is SQIVND (reference sequence). This CDR3 has 15 residues. Trimming took 3 bases from V and 7 from J; bases not matched to a gene: 10. Using immunoSEQ multiplex PCR, the repertoire was profiled, and TCRdb retains in-frame clones only, with some absent. Counted here are around 260,000 clones, about 90% occurring once; the ten biggest clones make up around 3.1%. V usage is TRBV19 and J usage is TRBJ1-2; 8 nucleotides align to TRBD1. Sample: PBMCs. The sequence was collected from a woman aged 25-40 years in good health and CMV-seronegative. The CDR3 is CASSITDRAASGYTF. The CDR3, as DNA: TGTGCCAGTAGTATTACGGACAGGGCCGCAAGTGGCTACACCTTC.